These 28 T cell receptor beta chains originate from one sample sequenced in a study of T-cell memory formation after mild COVID-19. TCRdb reprocessed the 5' RACE reads with MiXCR, giving one entry per CDR3 protein. The profile shows around 510,000 distinct CDR3 sequences, roughly a fifth of them singletons. Sequenced input: PBMCs or a T cell subset sorted from them (not recorded which). The receptors stem from an adult woman who had mild COVID-19 (a few samples of this study predate the infection). Cell type and time point are not known.

This chain links TRBV7-2 with TRBJ2-7; D gene unclear. CDR3 size: 15 residues. V was trimmed by 1 base and J by 0 bases, leaving 10 bases between them. From germline, CDR1 is SGHTA and CDR2 FQGNSA. In DNA form, the CDR3 reads TGTGCCAGCAGCTTAGAAGGGTGGGGCTCCTACGAGCAGTACTTC. Protein: CASSLEGWGSYEQYF.

Only a few counts were recorded for this clonotype. The chain couples TRBV7-9 to TRBJ2-4; tentative D call: TRBD2 (6 bases). This CDR3 contains 14 residues. V lost 5 bases and J lost 6, with 14 bases in between. From germline, CDR1 is SEHNR and CDR2 FQNEAQ (reference sequence). The CDR3 sequence: CASSQTSLGNIQYF. The CDR3 DNA follows: TGTGCCAGCAGCCAGACTAGTCTAGGAAACATTCAGTACTTC.

The chain recombines TRBV12-3 or TRBV12-4 with TRBJ2-3, with TRBD2 matching 7 bases. Trimming took 5 bases from V and 6 from J; bases not matched to a gene: 14. This CDR3 spans 16 amino acids. DNA of the CDR3: TGTGCCAGCAGTCAATTTAGCGGGTCTAGGGCCGATACGCAGTATTTT. It encodes CASSQFSGSRADTQYF.

This clonotype came up a few times. The chain uses TRBV20-1 and TRBJ2-2; 11 bases align to TRBD2. V shed 6 bases and J 2 bases; nucleotides not matched to a gene: 5. The CDR3 length is 15 residues. Germline V CDR1 and CDR2: DFQATT, SNEGSKA (reference sequence). The chain's CDR3 is CSATLAGGNTGELFF. For the CDR3, the DNA is TGCAGTGCCACTCTAGCGGGGGGCAACACCGGGGAGCTGTTTTTT.

The V and J genes are TRBV6-1 and TRBJ2-7; 8 bases are shared with TRBD1. V lost 3 bases and J lost 2; bases outside the gene matches: 6. Germline assignment: CDR1 MNHNS and CDR2 SASEGT. The length of the CDR3 is 15 residues. The CDR3 region is CASSDGQGATYEQYF. The DNA of the CDR3 is TGTGCCAGCAGTGATGGTCAGGGGGCCACCTACGAGCAGTACTTC.

The CDR3 spells CASSRRARGDYGYTF. The CDR3, as DNA: TGTGCCAGCAGCAGGAGGGCGCGGGGGGACTATGGCTACACCTTC. This rearrangement joins TRBV5-6 to TRBJ1-2, with a possible D match to TRBD1 (5 bases). Deletions cut 4 bases from V and 3 bases from J, with 16 bases between. The CDR3 consists of 15 residues. From germline, CDR1 is SGHDT and CDR2 YYEEEE.

This clonotype appeared a few times. The chain uses TRBV7-9 and TRBJ1-1, with D hard to call. V gave up 1 base and J gave up 7 bases, with 13 bases separating them. Per germline, CDR1 SEHNR and CDR2 FQNEAQ (reference sequence). The CDR3 runs to 14 residues. CDR3 bases: TGTGCCAGCAGCTTAGTCTCGGACGGATATGAAGCTTTCTTT. Protein sequence: CASSLVSDGYEAFF.

This clonotype has at least ten counts. The rearrangement joins TRBV9 to TRBJ1-5; a possible D gene is TRBD1 (5 bases). CDR3 size: 15 residues. Germline V gene sequence: CDR1 SGDLS, CDR2 YYNGEE. Trimming took 0 bases from V and 2 from J, leaving 9 bases between them. The CDR3 DNA is TGTGCCAGCAGCGTAGGCGGGGCGGGCAATCAGCCCCAGCATTTT. It translates to CASSVGGAGNQPQHF.

The chain has TRBV12-3 or TRBV12-4 and TRBJ1-2, with a weak D call TRBD1 (6 bases). V was cut by 6 bases and J by 6 bases, with 20 bases left in between. The CDR3 runs to 15 residues. Here the CDR3 DNA reads TGTGCCAGCAGCCCATTTGGGACATTCTCGAATGGCTACACCTTC. Protein sequence: CASSPFGTFSNGYTF.

This clonotype was seen a few times. This chain connects TRBV5-6 to TRBJ2-2; D perhaps matches TRBD2 (5 bases). V was trimmed by 6 bases and J by 6 bases, leaving 21 bases between them. CDR1 and CDR2 (germline): SGHDT, YYEEEE. The CDR3 consists of 16 residues. The CDR3: CASTRRRSSVAGELFF. Written as DNA, the CDR3 is TGTGCCAGCACCCGGCGGAGGTCTAGTGTCGCCGGGGAGCTGTTTTTT. The full variable domain, rest sourced from reference TRBV5-6 and TRBJ2-2, is DAGVTQSPTHLIKTRGQQVTLRCSPKSGHDTVSWYQQALGQGPQFIFQYYEEEERQRGNFPDRFSGHQFPNYSSELNVNALLLGDSALYLCASTRRRSSVAGELFFGEGSRLTVL.

The gene calls are TRBV4-1 and TRBJ2-5; D call uncertain. V was trimmed by 1 base and J by 7 bases, leaving 19 bases between them. Per the germline V gene, CDR1 is MGHRA and CDR2 is YSYEKL. The CDR3 runs to 16 residues. CDR3 region: CASSQGHSPLVGTQYF. The CDR3 DNA sequence: TGCGCCAGCAGCCAAGGCCATTCTCCGCTCGTGGGGACCCAGTACTTC.

Notes on this clonotype: One end of the junction does not line up with germline, which may come from a read error. DNA of the CDR3: TGTGCCAGAAGTGAATTCGGGAATACCTACGAGCAGTACTTC. Amino acid sequence: CARSEFGNTYEQYF. The chain joins TRBV6-1 to TRBJ2-7; tentatively, D is TRBD2 (5 bases). This CDR3 is built from 14 residues. Germline values: CDR1 MNHNS, CDR2 SASEGT.

The sample holds a few counts of this clonotype. The genes are TRBV10-3 and TRBJ2-7; D may be TRBD1 (6 bases). The CDR3 sequence is 15 residues long. From germline, CDR1 is ENHRY and CDR2 SYGVKD. V shed 2 bases and J shed 0 bases, with 11 bases lying between them. The CDR3 bases are TGTGCCATCAGTGAGGACAGGCTGAGCTCCTACGAGCAGTACTTC. Translation: CAISEDRLSSYEQYF.

The chain is built from TRBV4-1 and TRBJ2-7; D remains unclear. Between the trimmed V and J ends, which lost 1 base and 3 bases, there was a span of 7 bases. The CDR3 consists of 13 residues. CDR1 and CDR2 (germline): MGHRA, YSYEKL. CDR3 bases: TGCGCCAGCAGCCAAGGACAACGCTACGAGCAGTACTTC. This sequence encodes CASSQGQRYEQYF.

The chain recombines TRBV19 with TRBJ2-2; TRBD2 might be the D (6 bases). Germline V gene lookup returns CDR1 LNHDA and CDR2 SQIVND (reference sequence). CDR3 length: 18 amino acids. V was shortened by 6 bases and J by 5 bases, with 25 bases between the two germline ends. CDR3 nucleotide sequence: TGTGCCAGTAGGTCCCGGGAGAGAGGGGCAGTGAGGACCGGGGAGCTGTTTTTT. Its protein is CASRSRERGAVRTGELFF.

This chain connects TRBV5-5 to TRBJ1-2; TRBD1 matches 9 bases. Trimming removed 3 bases from V and 2 bases from J; junction bases left unmatched: 8. The germline V gene encodes CDR1 SGHKS and CDR2 YYEKEE (reference sequence). This CDR3 contains 16 residues. The CDR3 coding sequence is TGTGCCAGCAGCTCCGCCCCGACAGGGGGGAACTATGGCTACACCTTC. Translating gives CASSSAPTGGNYGYTF.

To note about this clonotype: An end of the junction differs from the germline gene, which may be a read error. This chain connects TRBV4-3 to TRBJ2-1, with 8 bases lining up with TRBD1. The CDR3 consists of 15 residues. Germline V gene data show CDR1 as LGHNA and CDR2 as YSLEER. The CDR3 here is CASSQGQGQYNEQFF. CDR3 DNA: TGCGCCAGCAGTCAAGGACAGGGCCAATACAATGAGCAGTTCTTC.

V and J are TRBV5-1 and TRBJ2-2; no reliable D call. This CDR3 comprises 14 residues. Germline V lookup: CDR1 SGHRS, CDR2 YFSETQ. V gave up 2 bases and J gave up 4 bases, with 9 bases separating them. The CDR3 DNA sequence: TGCGCCAGCAGCTTCGGCCCCGGCACCGGGGAGCTGTTTTTT. It encodes CASSFGPGTGELFF.

The gene calls are TRBV5-1 and TRBJ2-7; 7 positions match TRBD1. With 4 bases clipped from V and 4 bases from J, the junction kept 14 bases outside the gene matches. This CDR3 spans 16 amino acids. The germline V gene encodes CDR1 SGHRS and CDR2 YFSETQ. This chain's CDR3 is CASSPRTGVMLYEQYF. The CDR3 coding sequence is TGCGCCAGCAGCCCTCGGACAGGTGTGATGTTGTACGAGCAGTACTTC.

The chain uses TRBV7-9 and TRBJ2-7; TRBD1 matches 10 bases. This CDR3 comprises 15 residues. The junction had 6 bases not matched to a gene; V was cut back by 3 bases and J by 4 bases. Germline V gives CDR1 SEHNR, CDR2 FQNEAQ (reference sequence). CDR3 coding DNA: TGTGCCAGCAGCTTTCCACCGGGACAGGGGTACGAGCAGTACTTC. Its protein product is CASSFPPGQGYEQYF.

The chain links TRBV6-5 to TRBJ1-1; TRBD1 is a possible D gene (6 bases). The germline gives CDR1 MNHEY, CDR2 SVGAGI. V was trimmed by 7 bases and J by 1 base, leaving 22 bases between them. The length of the CDR3 is 17 residues. In DNA form, the CDR3 reads TGTGCCAGCATCCGGGGATTCGTTCAGGGGAGGAACACTGAAGCTTTCTTT. Encoded protein: CASIRGFVQGRNTEAFF.

This clonotype has only a few counts. The rearrangement joins TRBV5-5 to TRBJ2-7; D might be TRBD2 (6 bases). Looked up from germline, CDR1 is SGHKS and CDR2 is YYEKEE (reference sequence). CDR3 size: 16 residues. Deletions cut 0 bases from V and 3 bases from J, with 16 bases between. The CDR3 spells CASSLGAGLADYEQYF. DNA for the CDR3: TGTGCCAGCAGCTTGGGGGCGGGACTGGCTGACTACGAGCAGTACTTC.

This clonotype was found a few times. The rearrangement links TRBV5-1 to TRBJ2-3, with no clear D. Trimming removed 8 bases from V and 0 bases from J, with 13 bases in between. This CDR3 is 14 amino acids long. The germline V gene encodes CDR1 SGHRS and CDR2 YFSETQ. In nucleotides, the CDR3 is TGCGCCAGTAGGACGTATCTGAGCACAGATACGCAGTATTTT. Translated, it gives CASRTYLSTDTQYF.

This clonotype turned up a few times. The chain combines TRBV3-1 with TRBJ2-1, with D uncertain. The CDR3 is made up of 18 amino acids. The germline V and J ends were trimmed by 2 bases and 0 bases, with 17 bases remaining between them. Germline V gene data show CDR1 as LGHDT and CDR2 as YNNKEL (reference sequence). The CDR3 protein is CASSQRSLRISSYNEQFF. DNA for the CDR3: TGTGCCAGCAGCCAACGTTCATTAAGGATCAGCTCCTACAATGAGCAGTTCTTC.

The V call is TRBV13, the J call TRBJ2-1, with D uncertain. The length of the CDR3 is 14 residues. CDR1 is PRHDT and CDR2 is FYEKMQ in the germline V gene (reference sequence). V shed 6 bases and J shed 4 bases, with 13 bases lying between them. CDR3 protein: CASRPGQSYNEQFF. The CDR3 region has the DNA TGTGCCAGCAGGCCCGGCCAGTCTTACAATGAGCAGTTCTTC.

V and J are TRBV5-1 and TRBJ2-7, with a possible D match to TRBD2 (6 bases). CDR1 SGHRS and CDR2 YFSETQ come from the germline V gene. The CDR3 extends over 14 amino acids. With 6 bases removed from V and 2 bases from J, the gap between germline ends came to 15 bases. The CDR3 is CASTSGTGPYEQYF. The CDR3 nucleotides are TGCGCCAGCACCTCCGGGACTGGACCCTACGAGCAGTACTTC. Full variable domain (missing parts from reference TRBV5-1 and TRBJ2-7): KAGVTQTPRYLIKTRGQQVTLSCSPISGHRSVSWYQQTPGQGLQFLFEYFSETQRNKGNFPGRFSGRQFSNSRSEMNVSTLELGDSALYLCASTSGTGPYEQYFGPGTRLTVT.

This clonotype was recorded a few times. The V call is TRBV6-2 or TRBV6-3, the J call TRBJ2-1; the D gene is possibly TRBD2 (6 bases). This CDR3 contains 14 residues. In germline, CDR1 is MNHEY, CDR2 SVGEGT. V was clipped by 7 bases and J by 0 bases, with 10 bases between them. This CDR3 is CASTMEGSYNEQFF. The DNA for the CDR3 is TGTGCCAGCACCATGGAGGGCTCCTACAATGAGCAGTTCTTC.

This clonotype was recorded only once. V is TRBV5-1 and J is TRBJ2-2, with 7 nucleotides matching TRBD1. V trimming: 5 bases; J trimming: 3 bases; junction bases outside the gene matches: 10. Looked up from germline, CDR1 is SGHRS and CDR2 is YFSETQ. CDR3 length: 16 residues. CDR3 residues: CASSIQGRQYTGELFF. The CDR3 DNA is TGCGCCAGCAGTATACAGGGGAGACAGTACACCGGGGAGCTGTTTTTT.